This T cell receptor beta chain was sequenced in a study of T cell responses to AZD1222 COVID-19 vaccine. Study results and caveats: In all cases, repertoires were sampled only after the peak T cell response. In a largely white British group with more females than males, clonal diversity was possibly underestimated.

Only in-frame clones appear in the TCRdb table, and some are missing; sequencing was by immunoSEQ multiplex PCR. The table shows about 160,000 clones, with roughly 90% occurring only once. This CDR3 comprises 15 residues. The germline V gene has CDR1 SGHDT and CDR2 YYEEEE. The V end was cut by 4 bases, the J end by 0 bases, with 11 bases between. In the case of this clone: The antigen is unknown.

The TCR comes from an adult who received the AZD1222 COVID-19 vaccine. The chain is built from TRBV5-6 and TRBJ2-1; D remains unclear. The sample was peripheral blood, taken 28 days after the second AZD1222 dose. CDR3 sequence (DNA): TGTGCCAGCAGCGTGAGAGGAAACTCCTACAATGAGCAGTTCTTC. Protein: CASSVRGNSYNEQFF.